This T cell receptor (beta chain) is from a study of T cell clonotyping in hematopoietic cell transplantation. TCRdb keeps only in-frame clones here, not all; method: immunoSEQ multiplex PCR. The sample yields 16,000 or so clones, around 70% seen once. Notes on this clone: Its antigen is not known.

Study results and limitations: Recipient TCR diversity dropped after transplant; expanded clonotypes rose from day 30 to 180.

Trimming cost V 2 bases and J 3 bases, with 12 bases left between them. The CDR3 consists of 14 residues. The V gene's germline CDR1 is SGHRS and CDR2 YFSETQ. The rearrangement links TRBV5-1 to TRBJ2-7; possibly TRBD1 for D (6 bases). The sequence was obtained from a woman aged 55-70 years in good health. Some clones in this sample may be carry-over from other donors' samples. The sample taken for sequencing was peripheral blood mononuclear cells. The CDR3 nucleotides read TGCGCCAGCAGCTTAACAGGGAGCCTCTACGAGCAGTACTTC. Translating gives CASSLTGSLYEQYF.